These 17 T cell receptor beta chains were sequenced from one sample in a study of low-dose radiotherapy and immunotherapy resistance in tumors. Priming of first-strand cDNA relied on TRAV- and TRBV-specific primers (covering alpha and beta chains). TCR amplification involved around 22 PCR cycles with a constant-region primer and V-primer adapter. Each CDR3 protein is one row after TCRdb ran MiXCR on the reads. This sample has roughly 32,000 distinct CDR3 sequences, with under 55% found just once. Time point of the sample: after trial treatment. The treatment: LDRT plus nivolumab, ipilimumab, low-dose cyclophosphamide and aspirin (RACIN trial). This specimen consisted of PBMCs, obtained after low-dose radiotherapy plus immunotherapy. The receptors were gathered from a male donor with gallbladder cancer.

The chain has TRBV10-3 and TRBJ1-5, with no clear D. Looked up from germline, CDR1 is ENHRY and CDR2 is SYGVKD. The V end lost 4 bases, the J end lost 9 bases, and 13 bases lay between the germline ends. This CDR3 is 13 amino acids long. CDR3: CAISGDPQAPQHF. The CDR3 DNA reads as TGTGCCATCAGTGGTGACCCTCAGGCGCCCCAGCATTTT.

This clonotype was counted between two and nine times. The genes are TRBV6-8 and TRBJ1-2; 7 positions match TRBD1. Germline trimming cut 5 bases from V and 6 bases from J; bases unmatched to any gene: 3. The CDR3 is 12 residues long. Germline CDR1 is MNHGY and CDR2 is SAAAGT. Here the CDR3 DNA reads TGTGCCAGCAGTCGACAGGGAAATGGCTACACCTTC. This translates into CASSRQGNGYTF.

This clonotype was observed at least ten times. V is TRBV18 and J is TRBJ2-1; D may be TRBD2 (5 bases). V was trimmed by 2 bases and J by 8 bases, leaving 10 bases between them. Germline CDR1 and CDR2: KGHSH and LQKENI. This CDR3 is built from 13 residues. CDR3 nucleotides: TGTGCCAGCTCACCATGGGAGATTTATGAGCAGTTCTTC. Protein product: CASSPWEIYEQFF.

J is TRBJ1-1 and V is TRBV5-1; TRBD1 matches at 9 bases. The CDR3 runs 17 residues. Trimming cost V 4 bases and J 0 bases; bases outside gene matches: 10. In germline, CDR1 is SGHRS, CDR2 YFSETQ. The CDR3 reads CASSSLTGGTVNTEAFF. The CDR3 DNA reads as TGCGCCAGCAGCAGCTTGACAGGGGGTACGGTGAACACTGAAGCTTTCTTT. Complete variable domain (other parts from reference TRBV5-1 and TRBJ1-1): KAGVTQTPRYLIKTRGQQVTLSCSPISGHRSVSWYQQTPGQGLQFLFEYFSETQRNKGNFPGRFSGRQFSNSRSEMNVSTLELGDSALYLCASSSLTGGTVNTEAFFGQGTRLTVV.

This clonotype was recorded many times. The chain recombines TRBV29-1 with TRBJ2-3, with D hard to call. Germline V gene lookup returns CDR1 SQVTM and CDR2 ANQGSEA. V dropped 2 bases and J dropped 4 bases, with 7 bases sitting between them. CDR3 length: 12 amino acids. The chain's CDR3 is CSVEFSADTQYF. Here the CDR3 DNA reads TGCAGCGTTGAATTTTCCGCAGATACGCAGTATTTT.

The V gene is TRBV6-5, the J gene TRBJ1-6, with TRBD1 matching 10 bases. The CDR3 covers 17 residues. J lost 6 bases, V lost 6 bases, and 11 bases had no gene match. Looked up from germline, CDR1 is MNHEY and CDR2 is SVGAGI. CDR3 DNA sequence: TGTGCCAGCAGAGATCCGCCGGGACAGGGGTTTAATTCACCCCTCCACTTT. It codes for CASRDPPGQGFNSPLHF.

This clonotype is labeled medium-sized (0.01 to 0.1%). The genes are TRBV4-1 and TRBJ1-3, with unresolved D. Germline values: CDR1 MGHRA, CDR2 YSYEKL. This CDR3 has 14 residues. The ends were cut back, 1 base at V and 0 bases at J, with 4 bases in the middle. CDR3 in amino acids: CASSQASSGNTIYF. The CDR3 coding sequence is TGCGCCAGCAGCCAAGCGAGCTCTGGAAACACCATATATTTT.

This clonotype occurred once. The chain joins TRBV13 to TRBJ2-1; 8 positions match TRBD1. CDR1 is PRHDT and CDR2 is FYEKMQ in the germline V gene (reference sequence). This CDR3 comprises 15 residues. V lost 5 bases to trimming and J lost 4 bases; unmatched junction nucleotides: 7. Here the CDR3 DNA reads TGTGCCAGCAGCACAGGACAGGGTACTTACAATGAGCAGTTCTTC. It yields the protein CASSTGQGTYNEQFF.

The sample holds one count of this clonotype. The V gene is TRBV23-1, the J gene TRBJ2-7, with D perhaps TRBD1 (6 bases). TRBV23-1 is marked as an open reading frame, function uncertain. The CDR3 extends over 15 amino acids. V was clipped by 7 bases and J by 3 bases, with 19 bases between them. CDR3 in amino acids: CASKPVAGQSYEQYF. CDR3 DNA: TGCGCCAGCAAACCAGTCGCAGGACAGAGCTACGAGCAGTACTTC.

This sequence joins TRBV5-6 and TRBJ2-7; 10 bases are a match to TRBD2. The CDR3 covers 15 residues. The trim removed 4 bases at V and 0 bases at J, leaving 4 bases unmatched. Germline assignment: CDR1 SGHDT and CDR2 YYEEEE. CDR3 bases: TGTGCCAGCAGCCCGAGCGGGGGGGGCTCCTACGAGCAGTACTTC. Translation gives CASSPSGGGSYEQYF.

V usage is TRBV2 and J usage is TRBJ1-1; D is undetermined. The ends were cut back, 8 bases at V and 8 bases at J, with 12 bases in the middle. The CDR3 is 11 residues long. Germline V gives CDR1 SNHLY, CDR2 FYNNEI. This chain's CDR3 is CASFRRLEAFF. The CDR3 nucleotides are TGTGCCAGCTTCAGACGATTAGAAGCTTTCTTT.

Concerning this clonotype itself: A single base is all that separates this from a far larger clone, so a read error is likely. V usage is TRBV2 and J usage is TRBJ2-7, with D perhaps TRBD1 or TRBD2 (6 bases each). There are 15 residues in the CDR3. The germline gives CDR1 SNHLY, CDR2 FYNNEI. The V and J ends lost 7 bases and 10 bases respectively, with 26 bases between them. The CDR3 is CASIGAGDFQEAQYF. The CDR3 coding sequence is TGTGCCAGCATAGGGGCAGGGGACTTTCAAGAGGCCCAGTACTTC.

The chain links TRBV11-2 to TRBJ1-2; D is possibly TRBD1 (6 bases). CDR3 length: 13 amino acids. CDR1 is SGHAT and CDR2 is FQNNGV in the germline V gene. Trimming removed 5 bases at V and 2 bases at J, with 9 bases between. As DNA, the CDR3 is TGTGCCAGCAGCCCTGACAGGAACTATGGCTACACCTTC. Translating it yields CASSPDRNYGYTF.

J is TRBJ1-5 and V is TRBV7-2; tentative D call: TRBD1 (6 bases). In germline, CDR1 is SGHTA, CDR2 FQGNSA. The CDR3 has 11 residues. V was cut by 5 bases and J by 16 bases, with 15 bases left in between. CDR3 DNA: TGTGCCAGCAGCGCCCGGACAGTCCTCCATTTT. This translates into CASSARTVLHF.

V and J are TRBV20-1 and TRBJ2-3; 9 nucleotides agree with TRBD2. Germline trimming cut 6 bases from V and 1 base from J; bases unmatched to any gene: 14. Looked up from germline, CDR1 is DFQATT and CDR2 is SNEGSKA (reference sequence). CDR3 length: 17 amino acids. The CDR3 coding sequence is TGCAGTGCCTCCAACCGACTCGCGGGGGGGGGCACAGATACGCAGTATTTT. Amino acids: CSASNRLAGGGTDTQYF.

The chain carries TRBV20-1 and TRBJ1-1; 11 nucleotides align to TRBD1. CDR3 length: 11 amino acids. CDR1 and CDR2 (germline): DFQATT, SNEGSKA (reference sequence). This CDR3 reads CVPGQGEEAFF. The CDR3 bases are TGCGTGCCGGGACAGGGGGAAGAAGCTTTCTTT.

The chain has TRBV12-3 or TRBV12-4 and TRBJ1-2, with 8 positions matching TRBD1. This CDR3 is 15 amino acids long. J gave up 4 bases and V 2 bases, and 6 bases lay outside the gene matches. For the CDR3, the DNA is TGTGCCAGCAGTTTAACAGGACAGGGTAGCTATGGCTACACCTTC. It codes for CASSLTGQGSYGYTF.